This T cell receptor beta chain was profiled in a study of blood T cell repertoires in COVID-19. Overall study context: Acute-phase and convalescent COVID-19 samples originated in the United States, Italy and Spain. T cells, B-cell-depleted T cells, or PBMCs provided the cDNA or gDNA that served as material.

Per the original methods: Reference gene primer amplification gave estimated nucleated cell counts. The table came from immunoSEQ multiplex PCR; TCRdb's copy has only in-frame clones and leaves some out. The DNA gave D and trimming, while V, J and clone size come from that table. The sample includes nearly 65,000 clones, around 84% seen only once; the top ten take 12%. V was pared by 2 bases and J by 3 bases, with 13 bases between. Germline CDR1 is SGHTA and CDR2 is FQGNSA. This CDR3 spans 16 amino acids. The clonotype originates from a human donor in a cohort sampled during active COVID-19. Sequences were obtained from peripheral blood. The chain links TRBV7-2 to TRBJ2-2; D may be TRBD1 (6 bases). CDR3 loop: CASSLMLGAYTGELFF. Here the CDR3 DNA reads TGTGCCAGCAGCTTAATGTTGGGGGCATACACCGGGGAGCTGTTTTTT.